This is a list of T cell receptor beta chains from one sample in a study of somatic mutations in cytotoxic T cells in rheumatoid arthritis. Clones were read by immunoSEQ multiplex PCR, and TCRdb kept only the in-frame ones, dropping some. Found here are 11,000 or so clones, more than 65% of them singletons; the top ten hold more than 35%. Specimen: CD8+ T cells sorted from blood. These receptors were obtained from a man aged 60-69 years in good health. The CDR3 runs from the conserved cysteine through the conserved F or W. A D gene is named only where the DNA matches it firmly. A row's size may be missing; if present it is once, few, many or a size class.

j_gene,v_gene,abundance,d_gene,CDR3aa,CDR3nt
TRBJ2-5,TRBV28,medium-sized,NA,CASSLSPQETQYF,TGTGCCAGCAGTTTATCTCCGCAAGAGACCCAGTACTTC
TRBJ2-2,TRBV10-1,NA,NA,CASSEFLRLTGPNTGELFF,TGCGCCAGCAGTGAGTTCCTTCGGTTGACAGGTCCTAACACCGGGGAGCTGTTTTTT
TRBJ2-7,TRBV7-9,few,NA,CASSQEAGSPEQYF,TGTGCCAGCAGCCAAGAGGCAGGGTCGCCAGAGCAGTACTTC
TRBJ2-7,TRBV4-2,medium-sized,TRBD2,CASSQDMVAAGGTYEQYF,TGTGCCAGCAGCCAAGATATGGTAGCGGCGGGAGGGACCTACGAGCAGTACTTC
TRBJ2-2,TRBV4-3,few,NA,CASSQDYGSTGELFF,TGCGCCAGCAGCCAAGATTACGGGTCGACCGGGGAGCTGTTTTTT
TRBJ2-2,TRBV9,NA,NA,CASSAPPPNTGELFF,TGTGCCAGCAGCGCCCCGCCCCCCAACACCGGGGAGCTGTTTTTT
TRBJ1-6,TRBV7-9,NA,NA,CASTLGGVNSPLHF,TGTGCCAGCACCTTGGGGGGAGTTAATTCACCCCTCCACTTT
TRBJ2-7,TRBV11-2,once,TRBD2,CASSFGTSGYYEQYF,TGTGCCAGCAGCTTCGGGACTAGCGGGTACTACGAGCAGTACTTC
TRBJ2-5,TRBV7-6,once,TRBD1,CASSLGGTGEQETQYF,TGTGCCAGCAGCTTAGGGGGGACAGGGGAACAAGAGACCCAGTACTTC
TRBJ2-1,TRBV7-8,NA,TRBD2,CASSSPPGLLGGNEQFF,TGTGCCAGCAGCTCCCCTCCCGGGCTCCTGGGGGGGAATGAGCAGTTCTTC
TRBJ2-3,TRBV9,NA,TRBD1,CASRGQTTDTQYF,TGTGCCAGCAGGGGACAGACCACAGATACGCAGTATTTT
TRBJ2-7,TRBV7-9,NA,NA,CASSLGAGVYEQYF,TGTGCCAGCAGCTTAGGAGCAGGGGTCTACGAGCAGTACTTC
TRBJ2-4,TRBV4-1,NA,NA,CASSPGGPGGNIQYF,TGCGCCAGCAGCCCGGGCGGTCCAGGGGGGAACATTCAGTACTTC
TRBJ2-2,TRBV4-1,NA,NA,CASRPLGVANTGELFF,TGCGCCAGCAGACCTTTGGGGGTGGCGAACACCGGGGAGCTGTTTTTT
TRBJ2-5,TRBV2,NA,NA,CASSLGQFQETQYF,TGTGCCAGCAGTTTAGGACAGTTCCAAGAGACCCAGTACTTC
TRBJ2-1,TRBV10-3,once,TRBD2,CAISESLAGASYNEQFF,TGTGCCATCAGTGAGTCACTAGCGGGAGCCTCCTACAATGAGCAGTTCTTC
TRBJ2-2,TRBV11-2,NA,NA,CASSLAWPGELFF,TGTGCCAGCAGCTTAGCGTGGCCCGGGGAGCTGTTTTTT
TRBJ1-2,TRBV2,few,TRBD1,CASSGTGARRGYTF,TGTGCCAGCAGCGGGACAGGGGCTCGTAGGGGCTACACCTTC
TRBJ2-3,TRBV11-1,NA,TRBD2,CASSPTSGWGTDTQYF,TGTGCCAGCAGCCCTACTAGCGGGTGGGGCACAGATACGCAGTATTTT
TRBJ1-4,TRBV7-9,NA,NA,CASSLVGGEKLFF,TGTGCCAGCAGCTTAGTTGGCGGCGAAAAACTGTTTTTT
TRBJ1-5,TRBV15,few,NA,CATSRALVAPQHF,TGTGCCACCAGCAGGGCGCTGGTCGCCCCCCAGCATTTT
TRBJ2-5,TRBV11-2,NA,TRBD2,CASIPPGGYQETQYF,TGTGCCAGCATCCCCCCGGGGGGGTACCAAGAGACCCAGTACTTC
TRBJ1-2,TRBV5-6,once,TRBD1,CASSLGDRPIKNYGYTF,TGTGCCAGCAGCTTGGGGGACAGACCAATTAAAAACTATGGCTACACCTTC
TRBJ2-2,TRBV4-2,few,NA,CASSQEYGDTGELFF,TGTGCCAGCAGCCAAGAATACGGGGACACCGGGGAGCTGTTTTTT
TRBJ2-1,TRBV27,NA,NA,CASSFSWGSYNEQFF,TGTGCCAGCAGTTTCTCGTGGGGATCCTACAATGAGCAGTTCTTC
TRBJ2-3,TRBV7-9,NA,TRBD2,CASTGTSGGHPTDTQYF,TGTGCCAGCACCGGGACTAGCGGGGGGCACCCCACAGATACGCAGTATTTT
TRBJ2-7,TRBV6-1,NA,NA,CASSEEVGRIYEQYF,TGTGCCAGCAGTGAAGAGGTAGGACGGATCTACGAGCAGTACTTC
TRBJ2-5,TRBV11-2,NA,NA,CASSLNSGPEETQYF,TGTGCCAGCAGCTTGAATAGCGGACCCGAAGAGACCCAGTACTTC
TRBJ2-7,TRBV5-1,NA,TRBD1,CASSPRTGMRSYEQYF,TGCGCCAGCAGCCCTCGGACAGGGATGAGGTCCTACGAGCAGTACTTC
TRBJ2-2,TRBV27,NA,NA,CASRAGRLETGELFF,TGTGCCAGCCGGGCGGGCAGGTTAGAAACCGGGGAGCTGTTTTTT
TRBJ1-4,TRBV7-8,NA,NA,CASSFTPNEKLFF,TGTGCCAGCAGCTTTACCCCTAATGAAAAACTGTTTTTT
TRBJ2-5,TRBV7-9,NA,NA,CASSPPWGYQETQYF,TGTGCCAGCAGCCCTCCCTGGGGATACCAAGAGACCCAGTACTTC
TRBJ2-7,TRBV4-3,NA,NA,CASSQDLRGAYEQYF,TGCGCCAGCAGCCAAGATCTTAGGGGAGCCTACGAGCAGTACTTC
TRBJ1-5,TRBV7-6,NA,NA,CASSLGGFSNQPQHF,TGTGCCAGCAGCTTAGGGGGCTTTAGCAATCAGCCCCAGCATTTT
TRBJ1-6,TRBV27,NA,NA,CASSWEGGDSPLHF,TGTGCCAGCAGTTGGGAGGGGGGCGATTCACCCCTCCACTTT
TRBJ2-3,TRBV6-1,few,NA,CASSEGNGGPTDTQYF,TGTGCCAGCAGTGAAGGGAACGGGGGGCCCACAGATACGCAGTATTTT
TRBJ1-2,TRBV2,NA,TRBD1,CASSVLYRDRGDYGYTF,TGTGCCAGCAGCGTTTTGTACCGGGACAGAGGAGACTATGGCTACACCTTC
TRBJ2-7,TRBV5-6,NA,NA,CASSLGSGSYEQYF,TGTGCCAGCAGCTTGGGGTCAGGCTCCTACGAGCAGTACTTC
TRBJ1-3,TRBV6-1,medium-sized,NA,CASSESLSKGLSGNTIYF,TGTGCCAGCAGTGAAAGTTTGAGTAAAGGACTTTCGGGAAACACCATATATTTT
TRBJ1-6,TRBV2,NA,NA,CASNQGSYNSPLHF,TGTGCCAGCAATCAGGGTTCCTATAATTCACCCCTCCACTTT